The 4 T cell receptor beta chains presented below share a single source sample, sequenced in a study of cytomegalovirus exposure and HLA in healthy donors. In the PCR, 60 Vbeta and 13 Jbeta primers were used. The method was immunoSEQ multiplex PCR; TCRdb's version includes in-frame clones alone and lacks a portion of them. The sample's table shows 68,000 or so clones. Sequenced input: PBMCs. The receptors shown here come from a boy aged 5 to 17 in good health and CMV-seronegative.

This chain links TRBV5-6 with TRBJ1-1; TRBD1 agrees at 9 bases. CDR1 is SGHDT, CDR2 YYEEEE, per germline. CDR3 length equals 15 residues. The V gene end was trimmed by 4 bases and the J gene end by 2 bases; junction bases not matched to a gene: 6. As DNA, the CDR3 is TGTGCCAGCAGCCGAGACAGGGGGGCTAACACTGAAGCTTTCTTT. This codes for CASSRDRGANTEAFF.

The rearrangement joins TRBV29-1 to TRBJ1-1; 8 bases line up with TRBD1. CDR3 length equals 15 residues. J was trimmed by 1 base and V by 6 bases; bases with no gene match: 10. Per the germline V gene, CDR1 is SQVTM and CDR2 is ANQGSEA. The CDR3 region has the DNA TGCAGCGTCCCCACAGGGGGACAGCCGAACACTGAAGCTTTCTTT. Translating it yields CSVPTGGQPNTEAFF.

The rearrangement uses TRBV7-9 and TRBJ1-2; weak D call: TRBD1 (5 bases). Trimming left V 1 base short and J 0 bases short, with 9 bases between. Germline V CDR1 and CDR2: SEHNR, FQNEAQ (reference sequence). CDR3 size: 15 residues. The CDR3 region has the DNA TGTGCCAGCAGCTTAGAAGGGGCTCCTAACTATGGCTACACCTTC. Protein product: CASSLEGAPNYGYTF.

The chain combines TRBV27 with TRBJ1-2; perhaps TRBD1 as D (5 bases). This CDR3 region has 13 residues. V dropped 5 bases and J dropped 7 bases, with 14 bases sitting between them. CDR1 and CDR2 from the germline V gene are MNHEY and SMNVEV (reference sequence). This chain's CDR3 is CASSLPGGGGYTF. Written as DNA, the CDR3 is TGTGCCAGCAGTCTCCCGGGGGGGGGTGGCTACACCTTC.